The T cell receptor beta chain described here comes from a study of T cells in Graves' hyperthyroidism and ophthalmopathy. This clonotype was found many times. Aged 18 to 65, the patients had hyperthyroidism that was newly diagnosed and had lasted under 2 months. This CDR3 has 15 residues. With 1 base clipped from V and 0 bases from J, the junction kept 6 bases outside the gene matches. Germline CDR1 is DFQATT and CDR2 is SNEGSKA (reference sequence). RNA transcripts provided the source from which TCR beta CDR3 regions were amplified. Using the HTBI primer set, a first-round RT-PCR was run on the TCR CDR3. TCRdb reprocessed the multiplex PCR reads with MiXCR, giving one entry per CDR3 protein. Here the sample spans 500,000 to 700,000 distinct CDR3 sequences, approximately 15% being singletons.

This clonotype was sampled from a woman aged 18-29 years with Graves' hyperthyroidism. Source material: blood. J is TRBJ2-7 and V is TRBV20-1, with 7 bases that match TRBD2. The CDR3 DNA reads TGCAGTGCTAGAGCCGCTAGCGGATTCTCCTACGAGCAGTACTTC. It codes for CSARAASGFSYEQYF.